This TCR beta chain was identified in a study of monozygotic twins with cystic fibrosis. Study results and caveats: Monozygotic CF twin pairs shared significantly more nucleotide-identical clonotypes than unrelated CF individuals did. J usage was most co-twin-similar in 8 of 16 pairs, V in 13.

The assay was immunoSEQ multiplex PCR, and TCRdb's table has in-frame clones only and misses some. The data hold 9,500 to 13,000 clones, with 99% observed a single time. Germline lookup yields CDR1 MNHNS and CDR2 SASEGT. Germline trimming cut 4 bases from V and 4 bases from J; bases unmatched to any gene: 3. The CDR3 length is 14 residues. On this clone itself: Its antigen remains unknown.

The receptor was isolated from a young man with cystic fibrosis. Source material: blood. The V gene is TRBV6-1, the J gene TRBJ2-7; 11 bases match TRBD1. CDR3 sequence (DNA): TGTGCCAGCAGTGGGGGACAGGGGGTTTACGAGCAGTACTTC. This sequence encodes CASSGGQGVYEQYF.